This T cell receptor beta chain emerged from a study of T-cell reconstitution after alpha-beta-depleted transplantation in children. This CDR3 comprises 14 residues. Per germline, CDR1 SSHAT and CDR2 FNYEAQ (reference sequence). Preparing the TCRbeta library involved the use of unique molecular identifiers. TCRdb called the PCR reads again in MiXCR, with one record for every CDR3 protein. The sample holds approximately 210,000 distinct CDR3 sequences; more than 14% are singletons and the top ten take about 12%. As to this clonotype: Mismatch with germline at one junction end may stem from a read error.

The sequence was obtained from a human donor who donated a stem cell graft to a child with acute lymphoblastic leukemia. Source: PBMCs from the stem cell graft donor, taken from the stem cell graft. The V and J genes are TRBV7-7 and TRBJ2-2, with 10 bases aligning to TRBD2. This CDR3 is CASSLTSGSGELFF. DNA for the CDR3: TGTGCTAGCAGCTTGACTAGCGGGTCCGGGGAGCTGTTTTTT.